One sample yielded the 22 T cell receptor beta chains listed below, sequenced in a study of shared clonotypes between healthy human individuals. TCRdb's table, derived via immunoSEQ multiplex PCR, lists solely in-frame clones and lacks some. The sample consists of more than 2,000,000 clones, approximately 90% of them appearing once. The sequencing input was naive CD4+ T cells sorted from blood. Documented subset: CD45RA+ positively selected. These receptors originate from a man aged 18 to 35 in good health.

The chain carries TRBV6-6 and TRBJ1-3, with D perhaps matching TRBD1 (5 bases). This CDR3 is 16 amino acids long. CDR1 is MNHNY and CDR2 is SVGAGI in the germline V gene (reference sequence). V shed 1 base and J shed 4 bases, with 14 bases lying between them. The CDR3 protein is CASSYFGDGEGNTIYF. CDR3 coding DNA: TGTGCCAGCAGTTACTTCGGGGACGGAGAGGGAAACACCATATATTTT.

CDR3 sequence: CASSFVPDSGNTIYF. The CDR3 region has the DNA TGTGCCAGCAGCTTTGTGCCTGACTCTGGAAACACCATATATTTT. The chain has TRBV7-9 and TRBJ1-3; D is ambiguous. The CDR3 is 15 residues long. Germline V gives CDR1 SEHNR, CDR2 FQNEAQ (reference sequence). The V and J ends lost 3 bases and 0 bases respectively, with 9 bases between them.

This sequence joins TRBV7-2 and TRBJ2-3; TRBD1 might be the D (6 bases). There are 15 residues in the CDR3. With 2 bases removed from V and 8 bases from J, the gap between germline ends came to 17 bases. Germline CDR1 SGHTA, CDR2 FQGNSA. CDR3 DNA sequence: TGTGCCAGCAGCTTACCGGACCGCCAAGGGGGTACGCAGTATTTT. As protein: CASSLPDRQGGTQYF.

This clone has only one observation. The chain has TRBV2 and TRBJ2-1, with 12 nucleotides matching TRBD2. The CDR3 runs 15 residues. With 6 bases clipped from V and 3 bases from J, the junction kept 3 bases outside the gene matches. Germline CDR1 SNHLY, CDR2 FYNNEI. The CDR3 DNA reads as TGTGCCAGCAGGGAGACTAGCGGGAGCTACAATGAGCAGTTCTTC. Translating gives CASRETSGSYNEQFF.

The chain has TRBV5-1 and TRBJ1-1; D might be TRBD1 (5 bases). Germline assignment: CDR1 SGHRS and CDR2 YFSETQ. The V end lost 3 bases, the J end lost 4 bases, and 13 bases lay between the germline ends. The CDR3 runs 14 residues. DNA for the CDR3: TGCGCCAGCAGCTGGGGACCGAGGGGCACTGAAGCTTTCTTT. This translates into CASSWGPRGTEAFF.

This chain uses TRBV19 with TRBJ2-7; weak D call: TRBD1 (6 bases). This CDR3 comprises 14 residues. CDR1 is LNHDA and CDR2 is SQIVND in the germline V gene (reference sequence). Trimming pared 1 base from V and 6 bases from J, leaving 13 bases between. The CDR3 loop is CASSIVQGWSEQYF. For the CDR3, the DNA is TGTGCCAGTAGTATAGTACAGGGATGGAGCGAGCAGTACTTC. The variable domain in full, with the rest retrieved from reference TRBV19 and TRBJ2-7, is DGGITQSPKYLFRKEGQNVTLSCEQNLNHDAMYWYRQDPGQGLRLIYYSQIVNDFQKGDIAEGYSVSREKKESFPLTVTSAQKNPTAFYLCASSIVQGWSEQYFGPGTRLTVT.

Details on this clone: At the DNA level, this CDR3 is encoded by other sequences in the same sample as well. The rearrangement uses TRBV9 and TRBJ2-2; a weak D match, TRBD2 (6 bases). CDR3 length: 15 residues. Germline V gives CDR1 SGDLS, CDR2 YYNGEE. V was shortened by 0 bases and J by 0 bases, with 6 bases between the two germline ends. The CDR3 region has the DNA TGTGCCAGCAGCGTAGGACTAGCGAACACCGGGGAGCTGTTTTTT. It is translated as CASSVGLANTGELFF.

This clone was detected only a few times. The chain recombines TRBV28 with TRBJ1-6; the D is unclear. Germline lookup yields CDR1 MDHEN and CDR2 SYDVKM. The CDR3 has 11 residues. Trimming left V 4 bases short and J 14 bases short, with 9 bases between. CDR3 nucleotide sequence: TGTGCCAGCAGTTCCCGGTACACCCTCCACTTT. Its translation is CASSSRYTLHF.

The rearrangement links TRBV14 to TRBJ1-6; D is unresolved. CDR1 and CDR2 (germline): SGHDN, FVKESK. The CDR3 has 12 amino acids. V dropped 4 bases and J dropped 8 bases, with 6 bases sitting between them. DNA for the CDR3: TGTGCCAGCAGCCCCTACTATTCACCCCTCCACTTT. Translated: CASSPYYSPLHF.

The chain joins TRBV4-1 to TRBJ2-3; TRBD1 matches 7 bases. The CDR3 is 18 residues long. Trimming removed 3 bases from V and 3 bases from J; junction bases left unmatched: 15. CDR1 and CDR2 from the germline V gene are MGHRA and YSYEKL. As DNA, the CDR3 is TGCGCCAGCAGCCAGCACTTAGGGAATCGACAGGGAACAGATACGCAGTATTTT. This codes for CASSQHLGNRQGTDTQYF.

As DNA, the CDR3 is TGCGCCAGCAGCACCCAAAATCTCGAGCAGTACTTC. As protein: CASSTQNLEQYF. The J gene is TRBJ2-7, the V gene TRBV5-1; D is unresolved. V was trimmed by 4 bases and J by 6 bases, leaving 11 bases between them. The germline gives CDR1 SGHRS, CDR2 YFSETQ. The CDR3 covers 12 residues.

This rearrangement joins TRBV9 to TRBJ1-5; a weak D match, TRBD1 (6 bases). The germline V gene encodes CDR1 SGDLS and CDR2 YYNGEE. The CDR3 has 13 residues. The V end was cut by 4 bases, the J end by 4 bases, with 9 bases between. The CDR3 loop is CASSRDINQPQHF. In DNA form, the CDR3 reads TGTGCCAGCAGCCGGGACATAAATCAGCCCCAGCATTTT.

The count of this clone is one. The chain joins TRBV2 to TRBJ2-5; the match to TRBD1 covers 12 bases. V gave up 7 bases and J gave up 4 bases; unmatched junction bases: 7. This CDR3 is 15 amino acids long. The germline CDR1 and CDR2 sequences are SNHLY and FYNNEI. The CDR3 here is CASTPGQGAGETQYF. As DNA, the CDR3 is TGTGCCAGCACTCCGGGACAGGGGGCTGGAGAGACCCAGTACTTC.

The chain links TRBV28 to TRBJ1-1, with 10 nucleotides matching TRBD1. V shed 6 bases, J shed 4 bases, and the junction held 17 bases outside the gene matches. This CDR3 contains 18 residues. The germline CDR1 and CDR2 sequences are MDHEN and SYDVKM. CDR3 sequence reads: CASSTWGIGQGEGTEAFF. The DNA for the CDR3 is TGTGCCAGCAGCACTTGGGGGATTGGACAGGGGGAAGGCACTGAAGCTTTCTTT.

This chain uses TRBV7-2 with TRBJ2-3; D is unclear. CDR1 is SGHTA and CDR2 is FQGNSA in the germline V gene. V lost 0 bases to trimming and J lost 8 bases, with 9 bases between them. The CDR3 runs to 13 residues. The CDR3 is CASSLARWGTQYF. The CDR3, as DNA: TGTGCCAGCAGCTTAGCGCGATGGGGTACGCAGTATTTT.

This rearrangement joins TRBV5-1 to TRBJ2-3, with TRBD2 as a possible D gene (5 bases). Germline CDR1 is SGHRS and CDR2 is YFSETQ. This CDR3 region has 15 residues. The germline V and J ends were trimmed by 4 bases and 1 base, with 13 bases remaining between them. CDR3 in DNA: TGCGCCAGCAGCCCCCAAGCAGCGGGCACAGATACGCAGTATTTT. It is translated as CASSPQAAGTDTQYF.

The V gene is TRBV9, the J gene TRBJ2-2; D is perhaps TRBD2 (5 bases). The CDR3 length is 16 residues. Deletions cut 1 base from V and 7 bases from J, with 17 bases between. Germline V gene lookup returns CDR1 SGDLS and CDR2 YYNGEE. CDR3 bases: TGTGCCAGCAGCGTACTTGCTGACCCCCGGGGCGGGGAGCTGTTTTTT. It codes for CASSVLADPRGGELFF.

This CDR3 reads CASGVRAGANVLTF. In DNA form, the CDR3 reads TGTGCCAGCGGGGTAAGGGCCGGGGCCAACGTCCTGACTTTC. This chain joins TRBV2 and TRBJ2-6; D unresolved. The germline CDR1 and CDR2 sequences are SNHLY and FYNNEI. The CDR3 runs 14 residues. V lost 8 bases and J 4 bases, leaving 12 bases between the germline ends. Full variable domain (missing parts from reference TRBV2 and TRBJ2-6): EPEVTQTPSHQVTQMGQEVILRCVPISNHLYFYWYRQILGQKVEFLVSFYNNEISEKSEIFDDQFSVERPDGSNFTLKIRSTKLEDSAMYFCASGVRAGANVLTFGAGSRLTVL.

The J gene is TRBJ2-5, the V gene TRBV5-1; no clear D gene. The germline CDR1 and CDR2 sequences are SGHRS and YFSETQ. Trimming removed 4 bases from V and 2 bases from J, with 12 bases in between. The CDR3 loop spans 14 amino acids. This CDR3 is CASSPDLGQETQYF. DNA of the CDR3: TGCGCCAGCAGCCCCGATTTGGGACAAGAGACCCAGTACTTC.

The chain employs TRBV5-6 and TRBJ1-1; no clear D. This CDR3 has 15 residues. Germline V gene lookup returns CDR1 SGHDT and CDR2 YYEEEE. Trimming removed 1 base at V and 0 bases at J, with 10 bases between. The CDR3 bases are TGTGCCAGCAGCTTGCTCGGGGAAATGAACACTGAAGCTTTCTTT. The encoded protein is CASSLLGEMNTEAFF. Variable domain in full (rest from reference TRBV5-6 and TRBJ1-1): DAGVTQSPTHLIKTRGQQVTLRCSPKSGHDTVSWYQQALGQGPQFIFQYYEEEERQRGNFPDRFSGHQFPNYSSELNVNALLLGDSALYLCASSLLGEMNTEAFFGQGTRLTVV.

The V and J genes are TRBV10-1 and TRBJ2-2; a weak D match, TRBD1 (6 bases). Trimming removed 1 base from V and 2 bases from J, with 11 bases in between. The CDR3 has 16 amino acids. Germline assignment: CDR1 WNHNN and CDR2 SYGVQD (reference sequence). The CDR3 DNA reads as TGCGCCAGCAGTGAGTTGGGGGCAGGAAACACCGGGGAGCTGTTTTTT. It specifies CASSELGAGNTGELFF.

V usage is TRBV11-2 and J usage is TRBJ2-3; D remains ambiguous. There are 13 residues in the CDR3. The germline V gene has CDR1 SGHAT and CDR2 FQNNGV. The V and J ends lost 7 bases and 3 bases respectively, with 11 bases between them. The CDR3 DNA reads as TGTGCCAGCACCAATATGATTACAGATACGCAGTATTTT. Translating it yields CASTNMITDTQYF.